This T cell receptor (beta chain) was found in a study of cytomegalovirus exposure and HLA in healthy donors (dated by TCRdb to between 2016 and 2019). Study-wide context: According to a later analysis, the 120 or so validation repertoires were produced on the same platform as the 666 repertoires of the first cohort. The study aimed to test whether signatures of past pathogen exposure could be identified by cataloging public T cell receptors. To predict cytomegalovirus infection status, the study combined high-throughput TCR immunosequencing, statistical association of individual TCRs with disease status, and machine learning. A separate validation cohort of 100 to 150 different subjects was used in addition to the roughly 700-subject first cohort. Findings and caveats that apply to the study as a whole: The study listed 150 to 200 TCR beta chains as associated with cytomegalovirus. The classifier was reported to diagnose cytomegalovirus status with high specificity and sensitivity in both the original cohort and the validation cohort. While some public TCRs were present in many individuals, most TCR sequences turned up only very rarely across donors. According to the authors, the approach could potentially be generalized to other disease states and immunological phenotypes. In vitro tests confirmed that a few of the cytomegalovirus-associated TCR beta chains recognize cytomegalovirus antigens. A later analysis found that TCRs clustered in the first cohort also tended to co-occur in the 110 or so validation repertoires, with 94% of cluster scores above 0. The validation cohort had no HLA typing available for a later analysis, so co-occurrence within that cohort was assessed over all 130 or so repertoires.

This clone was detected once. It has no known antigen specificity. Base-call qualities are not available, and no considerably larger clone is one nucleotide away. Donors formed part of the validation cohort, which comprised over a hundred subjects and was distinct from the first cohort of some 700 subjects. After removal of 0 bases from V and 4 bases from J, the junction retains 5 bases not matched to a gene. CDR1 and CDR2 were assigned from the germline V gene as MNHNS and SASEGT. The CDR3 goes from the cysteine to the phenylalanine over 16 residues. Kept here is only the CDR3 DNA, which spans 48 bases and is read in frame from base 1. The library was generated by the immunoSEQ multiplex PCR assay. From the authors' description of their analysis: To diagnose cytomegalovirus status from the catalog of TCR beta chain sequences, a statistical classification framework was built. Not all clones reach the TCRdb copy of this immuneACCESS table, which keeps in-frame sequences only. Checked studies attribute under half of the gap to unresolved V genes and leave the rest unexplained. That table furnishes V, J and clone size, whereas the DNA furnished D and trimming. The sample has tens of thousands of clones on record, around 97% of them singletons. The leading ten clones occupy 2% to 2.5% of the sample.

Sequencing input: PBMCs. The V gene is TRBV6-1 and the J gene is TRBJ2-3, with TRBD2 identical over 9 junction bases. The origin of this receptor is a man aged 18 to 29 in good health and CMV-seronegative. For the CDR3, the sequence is CASSEASGSGADTQYF. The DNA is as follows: TGTGCCAGCAGTGAAGCTAGCGGGAGTGGGGCAGATACGCAGTATTTT.